This T cell receptor beta chain was sequenced in a study of blood T cell repertoires in COVID-19. Whole-study context: Some COVID-19 samples were acute and others convalescent; all came from the United States, Italy and Spain. The cDNA or gDNA used as material had been derived from T cells, B-cell-depleted T cells, or PBMCs.

Study processing details: How many nucleated cells were present was estimated from reference gene primer amplification. The method was immunoSEQ multiplex PCR; TCRdb's version includes in-frame clones alone and lacks a portion of them. The DNA was the basis for D and trimming; V, J and clone size are from that table. The sample carries some 380,000 clones, about 90% recorded once. The germline V gene encodes CDR1 SGHTA and CDR2 FQGTGA. This CDR3 has 14 amino acids. V was clipped by 6 bases and J by 5 bases; unmatched bases: 6. J is TRBJ2-5 and V is TRBV7-3, with 10 bases matching TRBD2. This receptor was identified in a man aged 18 to 29 with active or convalescent COVID-19. Sequencing input: peripheral blood. As DNA, the CDR3 is TGTGCCAGCAGTGCAGCGGGAGGGCGGGAGACCCAGTACTTC. It is translated as CASSAAGGRETQYF.